This T cell receptor beta chain was sequenced during a study of T-cell memory formation after mild COVID-19. Study-wide context: TCR clusters showed largely donor specificity.

Study findings and constraints: Nothing confirmed that second-wave clones peaking on day 37 were specific for SARS-CoV-2. Balance between CD4 and CD8 was seen in clones contracting day 15 to 85, and a CD4+ lean was seen in later expanders. Among CD4+ contracting clones, most were CM and EM, and CD8+ ones EMRA.

This clonotype was picked up a small number of times. Its antigen is not known. Germline V gene lookup returns CDR1 SGHAT and CDR2 FQNNGV. CDR3 length: 15 amino acids. Trimming cost V 5 bases and J 0 bases; bases outside gene matches: 3. In TCRdb, the 5' RACE reads were re-called with MiXCR into one record per CDR3 protein. The table records fewer than 600,000 distinct CDR3 sequences, about 20% of them present only once. V usage is TRBV11-2 and J usage is TRBJ2-1; 8 bases line up with TRBD1. The source is an adult woman who had mild COVID-19 (a few samples of this study predate the infection). Cell type and time point are not known. The sequenced sample consisted of PBMCs or a T cell subset sorted from them (not recorded which). CDR3 protein: CASSRDRPSYNEQFF. In nucleotides, the CDR3 is TGTGCCAGCAGCCGGGACAGGCCCTCCTACAATGAGCAGTTCTTC.